This TCR beta chain was sequenced for a study of cytomegalovirus exposure and HLA in healthy donors. Whole-study findings and limits: TCR beta chains numbering roughly 150 were designated cytomegalovirus-associated.

Trimming took 1 base from V and 8 from J; bases not matched to a gene: 5. The CDR3 runs to 15 residues. The germline gives CDR1 LGHNA, CDR2 YSLEER. TCRdb's copy holds only in-frame clones and misses some; the assay was immunoSEQ multiplex PCR. The sample carries approximately 260,000 clones, just over 85% recorded once. This clone came up once. As yet, its antigen is unknown. The sequencing sample was made of PBMCs. The chain joins TRBV4-3 to TRBJ1-4, with 9 nucleotides matching TRBD1. The origin of this receptor is a woman between 18 and 29 years old in good health and CMV-seronegative. DNA of the CDR3: TGCGCCAGCAGCCAAGTAAGGGACAGGGACGAAAAACTGTTTTTT. Its protein product is CASSQVRDRDEKLFF.